This entry lists 27 T cell receptor beta chains sequenced from one sample in a study of T cell repertoires in MIS-A myocarditis (dated by TCRdb to the early 2020s). Library preparation was by the immunoSEQ multiplex PCR assay. TCRdb stores this immuneACCESS table with in-frame sequences only. Part of the clones is absent; in the studies checked, under half of the shortfall reflects unresolved V genes, and no reason is known for the rest. The sample table records some 6,600 clones; about 78% of these occur just once. The top ten clonotypes cover less than 20% of the sample. Material: right inferior lung lobe tissue obtained at autopsy. The receptor source for this set is a man aged 18-30 years with fulminant myocarditis from multisystem inflammatory syndrome in adults (MIS-A) after COVID-19.

The rearrangement links TRBV7-9 to TRBJ2-1, with D possibly being TRBD1 (5 bases). The CDR3 spans 15 residues. Germline assignment: CDR1 SEHNR and CDR2 FQNEAQ (reference sequence). The V and J ends lost 5 bases and 1 base respectively, with 12 bases between them. CDR3 coding DNA: TGTGCCAGCAGCCCCGACAGACAGTCCTACAATGAGCAGTTCTTC. Encoded protein: CASSPDRQSYNEQFF.

The gene calls are TRBV2 and TRBJ1-4; tentatively, D is TRBD1 (5 bases). The CDR3 extends over 15 amino acids. Germline V gene sequence: CDR1 SNHLY, CDR2 FYNNEI. Trimming took 4 bases from V and 5 from J, leaving 14 bases between them. In DNA form, the CDR3 reads TGTGCCAGCAGTGGTTCACAGGCCGCAAATGAAAAACTGTTTTTT. Its translation is CASSGSQAANEKLFF.

The J gene is TRBJ1-2, the V gene TRBV19; D remains ambiguous. V shed 11 bases and J shed 2 bases, with 12 bases lying between them. Per the germline V gene, CDR1 is LNHDA and CDR2 is SQIVND (reference sequence). The CDR3 totals 12 residues. In nucleotides, the CDR3 is TGTGCCTCCAAGGTAGGCAACTATGGCTACACCTTC. Protein: CASKVGNYGYTF.

This clone was detected only once. The chain uses TRBV27 and TRBJ2-7; D gene ambiguous. The CDR3 consists of 14 residues. V lost 5 bases and J 0 bases, leaving 11 bases between the germline ends. Germline V gene data show CDR1 as MNHEY and CDR2 as SMNVEV (reference sequence). In DNA, the CDR3 is TGTGCCAGCAGTCCACACCGGACCTCCTACGAGCAGTACTTC. It specifies CASSPHRTSYEQYF.

Note on this clone: A junction end diverges from the germline sequence, so it may reflect a read error. The chain couples TRBV3-1 (or the pseudogene TRBV3-2) to TRBJ1-6, with a weak D call TRBD1 (5 bases). This CDR3 is 17 amino acids long. CDR1 is LGHDT, CDR2 YNNKEL, per germline (reference sequence). The CDR3 spells CVSSQDLPGMINSPLHF. Written as DNA, the CDR3 is TGTGTCAGCAGCCAAGATCTGCCAGGGATGATCAATTCACCCCTCCACTTT.

This clone showed up just once. This chain connects TRBV19 to TRBJ1-1, with D unresolved. This CDR3 spans 13 amino acids. CDR1 is LNHDA, CDR2 SQIVND, per germline (reference sequence). V was cut by 5 bases and J by 1 base, with 8 bases left in between. The CDR3 region is CASSFQPNTEAFF. The CDR3 nucleotides are TGTGCCAGTAGTTTCCAGCCGAACACTGAAGCTTTCTTT.

V usage is TRBV7-8 and J usage is TRBJ1-5, with D maybe TRBD1 (6 bases). CDR1 and CDR2 from the germline V gene are SGHVS and FQNEAQ. The V end lost 0 bases, the J end lost 5 bases, and 8 bases lay between the germline ends. The CDR3 spans 14 residues. The CDR3 sequence: CASSLARGDQPQHF. CDR3 in DNA: TGTGCCAGCAGCTTAGCAAGGGGGGATCAGCCCCAGCATTTT.

The genes are TRBV2 and TRBJ1-1; D uncertain. CDR1 and CDR2 from the germline V gene are SNHLY and FYNNEI. With 8 bases removed from V and 8 bases from J, the gap between germline ends came to 18 bases. The CDR3 runs to 13 residues. This CDR3 reads CASEYDWTSEAFF. The CDR3 DNA reads as TGTGCCAGCGAATATGACTGGACGTCGGAAGCTTTCTTT.

Comment on this clone: The same CDR3 can be traced to other DNA sequences in this sample. V and J are TRBV5-1 and TRBJ1-2; D is unresolved. Deletions cut 0 bases from V and 0 bases from J, with 6 bases between. Germline lookup yields CDR1 SGHRS and CDR2 YFSETQ. CDR3 size: 14 residues. The CDR3: CASSLESPNYGYTF. The CDR3, as DNA: TGCGCCAGCAGCTTGGAGTCACCTAACTATGGCTACACCTTC.

As DNA, the CDR3 is TGCGCCAGCAGCTTGGCGGGGACTAGCGGGGGGGCGGGGCAGTTCTTC. This codes for CASSLAGTSGGAGQFF. J is TRBJ2-1 and V is TRBV5-1, with 16 bases that match TRBD2. In germline, CDR1 is SGHRS, CDR2 YFSETQ. The length of the CDR3 is 16 residues. V lost 0 bases and J lost 12; bases outside the gene matches: 6.

This clone came up a few times. This chain joins TRBV19 and TRBJ2-6, with 11 bases that match TRBD1. This CDR3 has 16 residues. Germline V gives CDR1 LNHDA, CDR2 SQIVND (reference sequence). V gave up 5 bases and J gave up 0 bases; unmatched junction bases: 0. The DNA for the CDR3 is TGTGCCAGTAGTGGGACAGGGGGCTCTGGGGCCAACGTCCTGACTTTC. Its protein is CASSGTGGSGANVLTF.

The rearrangement links TRBV28 to TRBJ1-2, with TRBD1 matching 7 bases. Losses at the gene ends were 10 bases for V and 8 bases for J; bases not matched to a gene: 13. Germline-derived CDR1 and CDR2 are MDHEN and SYDVKM. This CDR3 is 13 amino acids long. CDR3 bases: TGTGCCACCGAAACCGGGGACAGAGGAGGCTACACCTTC. Translated: CATETGDRGGYTF.

Turning to this clone: Mismatch with germline at one junction end may stem from a read error. The sample has other DNA sequences that encode this CDR3 too. J is TRBJ1-2 and V is TRBV4-3; D remains unclear. The CDR3 sequence is 14 residues long. CDR1 LGHNA and CDR2 YSLEER come from the germline V gene. CDR3 bases: TGCGCCAGCAGCCAAGAATGGGTTGGTGGAGGCTACACTTTC. Residues: CASSQEWVGGGYTF.

The rearrangement joins TRBV25-1 to TRBJ2-5; 10 nucleotides align to TRBD2. Losses at the gene ends were 6 bases for V and 2 bases for J; bases not matched to a gene: 6. In germline, CDR1 is MGHDK, CDR2 SYGVNS. The CDR3 length is 15 residues. The CDR3 region has the DNA TGTGCCAGCAGCGAAAGGACTAGCGGTCAAGAGACCCAGTACTTC. It yields the protein CASSERTSGQETQYF.

The chain links TRBV10-2 to TRBJ2-5; 12 bases are shared with TRBD2. The CDR3 runs 16 residues. The germline V gene encodes CDR1 WSHSY and CDR2 SAAADI. V lost 5 bases and J lost 5; bases outside the gene matches: 9. CDR3 in DNA: TGCGCCAGCAGTAAGGCTAGCGGGAGGGGTCGGGAGACCCAGTACTTC. Translated, it gives CASSKASGRGRETQYF.

This clone appeared a single time. V and J are TRBV2 and TRBJ2-1; no firm D call. Germline values: CDR1 SNHLY, CDR2 FYNNEI. Trimming left V 2 bases short and J 0 bases short, with 8 bases between. There are 15 residues in the CDR3. CDR3 sequence (DNA): TGTGCCAGCAGTGAACGCGCTAGCTCCTACAATGAGCAGTTCTTC. Amino acid sequence: CASSERASSYNEQFF. Based on the CDR3 plus reference TRBV2 and TRBJ2-1, the full variable domain is EPEVTQTPSHQVTQMGQEVILRCVPISNHLYFYWYRQILGQKVEFLVSFYNNEISEKSEIFDDQFSVERPDGSNFTLKIRSTKLEDSAMYFCASSERASSYNEQFFGPGTRLTVL.

The chain recombines TRBV24-1 with TRBJ1-4; 8 bases agree with TRBD1. The CDR3 is 16 amino acids. V shed 5 bases and J 8 bases; nucleotides not matched to a gene: 12. In germline, CDR1 is KGHDR, CDR2 SFDVKD. Here the CDR3 reads CATSAGAGGSGEKLFF. The CDR3 DNA follows: TGTGCCACCAGTGCAGGGGCAGGGGGCTCGGGAGAAAAACTGTTTTTT.

This clone was observed a few times. In nucleotides, the CDR3 is TGTGCCAGCAGTGTCGACAGGTCACTGGGCTACACCTTC. This codes for CASSVDRSLGYTF. The chain couples TRBV2 to TRBJ1-2; maybe TRBD1 (6 bases). V was pared by 4 bases and J by 8 bases, with 14 bases between. The CDR3 has 13 residues. Per the germline V gene, CDR1 is SNHLY and CDR2 is FYNNEI. Looking up the rest from reference TRBV2 and TRBJ1-2 gives the full variable domain: EPEVTQTPSHQVTQMGQEVILRCVPISNHLYFYWYRQILGQKVEFLVSFYNNEISEKSEIFDDQFSVERPDGSNFTLKIRSTKLEDSAMYFCASSVDRSLGYTFGSGTRLTVV.

This clone appeared a few times. The rearrangement uses TRBV9 and TRBJ2-1; 9 bases map to TRBD1. The CDR3 runs to 16 residues. Germline CDR1 SGDLS, CDR2 YYNGEE. The V segment lost 4 bases and the J segment 6 bases; nucleotides outside the gene matches: 11. The CDR3, as DNA: TGTGCCAGCAGCCGACGAGGGACAGGGACTACCAATGAGCAGTTCTTC. Translation: CASSRRGTGTTNEQFF.

This chain uses TRBV14 with TRBJ1-4; 7 positions agree with TRBD1. The trim removed 5 bases at V and 8 bases at J, leaving 5 bases unmatched. Germline CDR1 and CDR2: SGHDN and FVKESK. This CDR3 region has 13 residues. CDR3 DNA sequence: TGTGCCAGCAGCGACAGGGTGTCCGAAAAACTGTTTTTT. Translating gives CASSDRVSEKLFF.

V gene TRBV7-3 combines with J gene TRBJ1-6, with 10 bases aligning to TRBD1. The ends lost 0 bases at V and 7 bases at J; junction bases unmatched: 3. CDR1 is SGHTA, CDR2 FQGTGA, per germline. The CDR3 length is 16 residues. CDR3 amino acids: CASSLTGDRGNSPLHF. The CDR3 DNA reads TGTGCCAGCAGCTTAACTGGGGACAGGGGAAATTCACCCCTCCACTTT. The whole variable domain, filled in from reference TRBV7-3 and TRBJ1-6, reads GAGVSQTPSNKVTEKGKYVELRCDPISGHTALYWYRQSLGQGPEFLIYFQGTGAADDSGLPNDRFFAVRPEGSVSTLKIQRTERGDSAVYLCASSLTGDRGNSPLHFGNGTRLTVT.

The V gene is TRBV27, the J gene TRBJ2-1; TRBD2 agrees at 13 bases. V shed 6 bases, J shed 4 bases, and the junction held 9 bases outside the gene matches. Germline loops: CDR1 MNHEY, CDR2 SMNVEV (reference sequence). CDR3 length: 17 amino acids. Here the CDR3 reads CASREEPGLAGYNEQFF. In DNA form, the CDR3 reads TGTGCCAGCAGAGAAGAACCGGGACTAGCGGGATACAATGAGCAGTTCTTC.

The chain employs TRBV5-6 and TRBJ2-1; possibly TRBD1 for D (5 bases). Between the trimmed V and J ends, which lost 0 bases and 5 bases, there was a span of 18 bases. Germline V gives CDR1 SGHDT, CDR2 YYEEEE. The CDR3 is 17 amino acids. The DNA of the CDR3 is TGTGCCAGCAGCTTGGTTAATTTAGGGCAGGGAAACAATGAGCAGTTCTTC. Translating it yields CASSLVNLGQGNNEQFF.

The J gene is TRBJ2-3, the V gene TRBV28; perhaps TRBD1 as D (6 bases). Between the trimmed V and J ends, which lost 8 bases and 0 bases, there was a span of 12 bases. The length of the CDR3 is 14 residues. From germline, CDR1 is MDHEN and CDR2 SYDVKM. The chain's CDR3 is CASAPTGSTDTQYF. The CDR3 bases are TGTGCCAGCGCACCAACAGGGAGCACAGATACGCAGTATTTT. The entire variable domain, with the rest obtained from reference TRBV28 and TRBJ2-3, is as follows: DVKVTQSSRYLVKRTGEKVFLECVQDMDHENMFWYRQDPGLGLRLIYFSYDVKMKEKGDIPEGYSVSREKKERFSLILESASTNQTSMYLCASAPTGSTDTQYFGPGTRLTVL.

In this sample, this clone turned up once. The chain employs TRBV7-9 and TRBJ1-1, with TRBD1 as a possible D gene (6 bases). The V and J ends lost 6 bases and 3 bases respectively, with 17 bases between them. There are 15 residues in the CDR3. Germline assignment: CDR1 SEHNR and CDR2 FQNEAQ (reference sequence). As DNA, the CDR3 is TGTGCCAGCAGAATGAGGCAGGACAGTGACACTGAAGCTTTCTTT. Translated: CASRMRQDSDTEAFF.

The rearrangement joins TRBV7-8 to TRBJ2-7; D may be TRBD1 (6 bases). Trimming stripped 5 bases from V and 0 bases from J, with 17 bases between. Germline CDR1 reads SGHVS; CDR2 reads FQNEAQ. The CDR3 runs to 16 residues. The CDR3 DNA follows: TGTGCCAGCAGCGTAGGTCCCCAGGGGAGCTCCTACGAGCAGTACTTC. Translating gives CASSVGPQGSSYEQYF.

The chain combines TRBV9 with TRBJ2-5; TRBD1 agrees at 7 bases. The V gene end was trimmed by 5 bases and the J gene end by 4 bases; junction bases not matched to a gene: 8. CDR3 size: 14 residues. CDR1 and CDR2 (germline): SGDLS, YYNGEE. In DNA form, the CDR3 reads TGTGCCAGCAGTAATACAGGGGTAGGAGAGACCCAGTACTTC. This translates into CASSNTGVGETQYF. The complete variable domain, with remaining parts taken from reference TRBV9 and TRBJ2-5, reads DSGVTQTPKHLITATGQRVTLRCSPRSGDLSVYWYQQSLDQGLQFLIQYYNGEERAKGNILERFSAQQFPDLHSELNLSSLELGDSALYFCASSNTGVGETQYFGPGTRLLVL.